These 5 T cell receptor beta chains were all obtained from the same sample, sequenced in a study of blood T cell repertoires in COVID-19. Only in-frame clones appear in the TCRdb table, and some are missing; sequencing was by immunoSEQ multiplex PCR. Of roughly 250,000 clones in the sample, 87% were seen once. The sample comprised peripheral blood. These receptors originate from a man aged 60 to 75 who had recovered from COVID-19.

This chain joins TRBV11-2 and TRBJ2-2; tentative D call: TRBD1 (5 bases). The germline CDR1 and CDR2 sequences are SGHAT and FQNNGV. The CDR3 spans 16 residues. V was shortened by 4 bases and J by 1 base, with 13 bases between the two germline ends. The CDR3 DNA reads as TGTGCCAGCAGCTCGCCCCTGGGGCTGAACACCGGGGAGCTGTTTTTT. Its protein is CASSSPLGLNTGELFF.

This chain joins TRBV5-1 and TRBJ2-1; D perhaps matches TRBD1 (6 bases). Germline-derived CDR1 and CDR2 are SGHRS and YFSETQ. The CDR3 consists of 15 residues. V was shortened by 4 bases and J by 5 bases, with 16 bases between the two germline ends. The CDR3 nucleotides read TGCGCCAGCAGCCCAACCCTGACAGGAAACAATGAGCAGTTCTTC. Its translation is CASSPTLTGNNEQFF.

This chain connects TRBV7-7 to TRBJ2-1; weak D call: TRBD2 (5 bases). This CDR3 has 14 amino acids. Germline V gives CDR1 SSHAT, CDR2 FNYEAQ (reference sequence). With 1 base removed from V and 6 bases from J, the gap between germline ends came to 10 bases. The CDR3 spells CASSLDGVSNEQFF. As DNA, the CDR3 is TGTGCCAGCAGCTTAGACGGGGTATCCAATGAGCAGTTCTTC. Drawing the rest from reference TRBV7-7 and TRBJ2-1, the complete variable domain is GAGVSQSPRYKVTKRGQDVTLRCDPISSHATLYWYQQALGQGPEFLTYFNYEAQPDKSGLPSDRFSAERPEGSISTLTIQRTEQRDSAMYRCASSLDGVSNEQFFGPGTRLTVL.

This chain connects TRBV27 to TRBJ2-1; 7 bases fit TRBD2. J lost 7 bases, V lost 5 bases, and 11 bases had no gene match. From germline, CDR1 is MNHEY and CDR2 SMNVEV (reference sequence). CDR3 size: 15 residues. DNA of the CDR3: TGTGCCAGCAGTCCGCTAGGCGGGGGTAAGAATGAGCAGTTCTTC. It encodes CASSPLGGGKNEQFF.

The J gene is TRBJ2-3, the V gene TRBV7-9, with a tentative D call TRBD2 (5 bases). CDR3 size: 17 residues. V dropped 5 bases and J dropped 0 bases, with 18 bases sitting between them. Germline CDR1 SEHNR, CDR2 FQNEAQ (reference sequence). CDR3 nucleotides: TGTGCCAGCAGCCCAGACCTAGCAGGCCCTAGCACAGATACGCAGTATTTT. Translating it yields CASSPDLAGPSTDTQYF.